This TCR beta chain was recorded in a study of T cell repertoires in cytomegalovirus infection. Each CDR3 protein is one row after TCRdb ran MiXCR on the reads. Here the sample spans 900,000 to 950,000 distinct CDR3 sequences, less than 35% being singletons. Of note for this clonotype: Its antigen is unknown.

This CDR3 has 14 amino acids. Germline values: CDR1 LNHDA, CDR2 SQIVND (reference sequence). V was shortened by 2 bases and J by 10 bases, with 12 bases between the two germline ends. The clonotype originates from a human donor in good health (CMV status not recorded). Some clones in this sample may be carry-over from other donors' samples. This specimen consisted of cultured CD8+ T cells from PBMCs, obtained from culture after CMV antigen stimulation. This chain joins TRBV19 and TRBJ1-6, with D tentatively TRBD1 (6 bases). The CDR3 region is CASSISPGASPLHF. The CDR3 nucleotides are TGTGCCAGTAGTATAAGTCCAGGGGCATCACCCCTCCACTTT.